Presented here are 10 T cell receptor beta chains from one specimen sequenced in a study of cytomegalovirus exposure and HLA in healthy donors. The PCR had 60 Vbeta and 13 Jbeta primers. Libraries were prepared by immunoSEQ multiplex PCR; TCRdb keeps only in-frame clonotypes and omits some of them. The repertoire holds 110,000 or so clones, with about 64% as singletons. The specimen was PBMCs. All receptors come from a man aged 18 to 35 in good health and CMV-seropositive.

The chain combines TRBV5-6 with TRBJ2-3, with 8 positions matching TRBD1. The CDR3 is made up of 15 amino acids. Germline lookup yields CDR1 SGHDT and CDR2 YYEEEE. After removal of 4 bases from V and 1 base from J, the junction contained 5 bases not matched to a gene. The CDR3 DNA follows: TGTGCCAGCAGCCCGGACAGGGCGCGCACAGATACGCAGTATTTT. This translates into CASSPDRARTDTQYF.

The chain employs TRBV10-3 and TRBJ1-1; unclear D gene. CDR1 and CDR2 from the germline V gene are ENHRY and SYGVKD. V was shortened by 1 base and J by 8 bases, with 14 bases between the two germline ends. The CDR3 spans 14 residues. The CDR3 DNA sequence: TGTGCCATCAGTGAGTTGTTAGTCCCAAGAGAAGCTTTCTTT. This gives the protein CAISELLVPREAFF.

V and J are TRBV5-1 and TRBJ2-6; D might be TRBD1 (5 bases). Between the trimmed V and J ends, which lost 0 bases and 0 bases, there was a span of 16 bases. Germline assignment: CDR1 SGHRS and CDR2 YFSETQ. This CDR3 contains 19 residues. CDR3 nucleotide sequence: TGCGCCAGCAGCTTGGTTTGGACACCAAGTTTCTCTGGGGCCAACGTCCTGACTTTC. The encoded protein is CASSLVWTPSFSGANVLTF.

The rearrangement uses TRBV5-1 and TRBJ2-3; 7 bases are a match to TRBD2. V lost 0 bases and J lost 5; bases outside the gene matches: 15. From germline, CDR1 is SGHRS and CDR2 YFSETQ. The CDR3 runs 18 residues. The CDR3 region has the DNA TGCGCCAGCAGCTTGGGTGTTTCGGGGAGGGCGAACCTAGATACGCAGTATTTT. Residues: CASSLGVSGRANLDTQYF.

This clone was observed a few times. Other nucleotide sequences from this sample produce the same CDR3. This sequence joins TRBV27 and TRBJ2-3; D gene unclear. The CDR3 is 15 amino acids. Trimming cost V 2 bases and J 0 bases, with 9 bases left between them. CDR1 and CDR2 (germline): MNHEY, SMNVEV (reference sequence). CDR3 sequence (DNA): TGTGCCAGCAGTTTAAGCAGGTCTAGCACAGATACGCAGTATTTT. This encodes CASSLSRSSTDTQYF.

This clone occurred once. This rearrangement joins TRBV14 to TRBJ2-1, with 8 bases identical to TRBD2. Trimming cost V 3 bases and J 7 bases; bases outside gene matches: 14. Per the germline V gene, CDR1 is SGHDN and CDR2 is FVKESK. The CDR3 is made up of 17 amino acids. CDR3 protein: CASSHHYWRGDDNEQFF. As DNA, the CDR3 is TGTGCCAGCAGCCACCACTACTGGCGGGGGGACGATAATGAGCAGTTCTTC.

The chain has TRBV6-1 and TRBJ2-7; 8 bases agree with TRBD2. The germline gives CDR1 MNHNS, CDR2 SASEGT. V dropped 4 bases and J dropped 2; count of bases not matched to a gene: 13. The CDR3 is 17 amino acids. The CDR3 DNA is TGTGCCAGCAGTGCCCTCCCGGGACTAGTCGACCCCTACGAGCAGTACTTC. Protein sequence: CASSALPGLVDPYEQYF.

The rearrangement joins TRBV14 to TRBJ1-2; 7 bases align to TRBD1. V was pared by 4 bases and J by 7 bases, with 6 bases of the junction left unmatched. Germline-derived CDR1 and CDR2 are SGHDN and FVKESK. CDR3 size: 13 residues. The CDR3 here is CASSPRQGLGYTF. For the CDR3, the DNA is TGTGCCAGCAGCCCCCGACAGGGTCTTGGCTACACCTTC.

The chain couples TRBV28 to TRBJ2-1; TRBD2 is a possible D gene (6 bases). This CDR3 has 12 residues. V was shortened by 6 bases and J by 9 bases, with 12 bases between the two germline ends. CDR1 and CDR2 from the germline V gene are MDHEN and SYDVKM. In DNA form, the CDR3 reads TGTGCCAGCAGCGATGGGGGGATTGAGCAGTTCTTC. Its translation is CASSDGGIEQFF.

The count of this clone is one. This chain connects TRBV27 to TRBJ2-3; 8 bases map to TRBD1. This CDR3 contains 21 residues. Trimming at V came to 2 bases and at J to 0 bases, leaving 19 bases not matched to a gene. CDR1 and CDR2 (germline): MNHEY, SMNVEV (reference sequence). CDR3 protein: CASSLGRSGRGRGDSTDTQYF. CDR3 coding DNA: TGTGCCAGCAGTTTAGGGCGGTCCGGCAGGGGGCGCGGTGACAGCACAGATACGCAGTATTTT.